This T cell receptor (beta chain) was obtained from a study of identical twins. Study-wide points: With beta out-of-frame sequences, excess sharing by twins was weaker. Cord blood's abundant beta clonotypes had fewer insertions, unlike memory repertoires.

TCRdb recomputed calls from the 5' RACE reads with MiXCR, one row per CDR3 protein. The sample yields 250,000 or so distinct CDR3 sequences, about 8% seen once. Remarks on this clonotype: The antigen remains unidentified.

This CDR3 has 16 amino acids. V was clipped by 3 bases and J by 2 bases; unmatched bases: 7. Germline V gene data show CDR1 as MNHEY and CDR2 as SMNVEV (reference sequence). In addition, the sample was reused for a study of yellow fever vaccine responses in identical twins. From that paper: The T cell response to vaccination in identical twins was reportedly partly convergent and partly personalized.

The rearrangement uses TRBV27 and TRBJ2-3, with 8 bases identical to TRBD2. This receptor was taken from a woman aged 18-29 years in good health. Sequencing was carried out using CD8+ T cells sorted from blood. DNA of the CDR3: TGTGCCAGCAGTTTCGGGTTAGCGGGGTACACAGATACGCAGTATTTT. Encoded protein: CASSFGLAGYTDTQYF.